These 27 T cell receptor beta chains came from one sample sequenced in a study of patients and donors after allogeneic stem cell transplantation. TCRdb called the RT-PCR reads again in MiXCR, with one record for every CDR3 protein. The repertoire has roughly 940,000 distinct CDR3 sequences, approximately 19% of them found once; the top ten carry 5% to 7.5%. Input material: blood, either unsorted or a sorted T cell fraction (not recorded which). Receptors were obtained from a human donor who was either an allogeneic HSCT recipient or a stem cell or donor lymphocyte infusion donor (not recorded which). It is not recorded whose cells these are; they may come from a transplant donor.

V and J are TRBV11-2 and TRBJ2-3, with TRBD2 matching 11 bases. The CDR3 has 16 amino acids. The germline CDR1 and CDR2 sequences are SGHAT and FQNNGV. V lost 1 base to trimming and J lost 6 bases; unmatched junction nucleotides: 6. The CDR3 is CASSLGLSGGVDTQYF. In DNA form, the CDR3 reads TGTGCCAGCAGCTTAGGTCTTAGCGGGGGGGTCGATACGCAGTATTTT.

V and J are TRBV6-1 and TRBJ2-1; TRBD2 might be the D (6 bases). Germline V gene sequence: CDR1 MNHNS, CDR2 SASEGT. The CDR3 spans 15 residues. Trimming pared 7 bases from V and 6 bases from J, leaving 19 bases between. The CDR3 DNA is TGTGCCAGCACCACGCTCGGGGGTCCCAGCAATGAGCAGTTCTTC. As protein: CASTTLGGPSNEQFF.

The chain combines TRBV7-9 with TRBJ1-1; tentatively, D is TRBD1 (5 bases). V lost 11 bases to trimming and J lost 1 base, with 14 bases between them. CDR1 SEHNR and CDR2 FQNEAQ come from the germline V gene (reference sequence). The CDR3 totals 13 residues. The CDR3 DNA is TGTGCCTTCGCCCAGGGAACGAACACTGAAGCTTTCTTT. Its translation is CAFAQGTNTEAFF.

The table lists this clonotype with a few counts. V is TRBV7-2 and J is TRBJ2-1, with a weak D call TRBD2 (5 bases). The CDR3 is made up of 13 amino acids. From germline, CDR1 is SGHTA and CDR2 FQGNSA. The V and J ends lost 0 bases and 9 bases respectively, with 9 bases between them. In DNA, the CDR3 is TGTGCCAGCAGCTTAGCGTACGCGGGTGAGCAGTTCTTC. Protein product: CASSLAYAGEQFF.

This clonotype was recorded at least ten times. This chain links TRBV24-1 with TRBJ1-5; D is undetermined. The CDR3 is 14 residues long. Per germline, CDR1 KGHDR and CDR2 SFDVKD. V lost 5 bases to trimming and J lost 6 bases, with 13 bases between them. This CDR3 reads CATSGVGRLQPQHF. The CDR3 DNA is TGTGCCACCAGTGGCGTGGGGAGGCTTCAGCCCCAGCATTTT.

This clonotype was recorded a few times. The rearrangement uses TRBV12-3 or TRBV12-4 and TRBJ2-5; the match to TRBD2 covers 11 bases. The CDR3 loop spans 16 amino acids. V trimming: 5 bases; J trimming: 9 bases; junction bases outside the gene matches: 14. The CDR3: CASSIPGTSGSRAQYF. CDR3 bases: TGTGCCAGCAGTATCCCCGGGACTAGCGGCTCTAGGGCCCAGTACTTC.

In its sample, this clonotype was seen a few times. The V call is TRBV6-6, the J call TRBJ1-2; D not resolved. V lost 8 bases and J lost 2, with 9 bases in between. The CDR3 is made up of 12 amino acids. Germline V gene lookup returns CDR1 MNHNY and CDR2 SVGAGI (reference sequence). This chain's CDR3 is CASVPGNYGYTF. The CDR3 nucleotides are TGTGCCAGCGTCCCCGGCAACTATGGCTACACCTTC.

The CDR3 DNA is TGTGCCAGCAGCTTGACCCCGGCGCAGGGGACGTACCAAGAGACCCAGTACTTC. As protein: CASSLTPAQGTYQETQYF. This rearrangement joins TRBV11-2 to TRBJ2-5, with D possibly being TRBD1 (6 bases). This CDR3 spans 18 amino acids. CDR1 is SGHAT, CDR2 FQNNGV, per germline. Deletions cut 3 bases from V and 0 bases from J, with 20 bases between.

The genes are TRBV12-3 or TRBV12-4 and TRBJ1-4; no firm D call. V dropped 6 bases and J dropped 0 bases, with 11 bases sitting between them. CDR3 length: 15 amino acids. Here the CDR3 reads CASRALKATNEKLFF. As DNA, the CDR3 is TGTGCCAGCAGGGCCCTTAAGGCAACTAATGAAAAACTGTTTTTT.

The V gene is TRBV20-1, the J gene TRBJ2-2, with D possibly TRBD1 on 6 matching bases. The CDR3 is 16 residues long. V gave up 0 bases and J gave up 6 bases, with 17 bases separating them. CDR1 DFQATT and CDR2 SNEGSKA come from the germline V gene (reference sequence). The CDR3 is CSARDQRYRDAGELFF. CDR3 sequence (DNA): TGCAGTGCTAGAGATCAGCGGTACAGGGACGCCGGGGAGCTGTTTTTT.

This clonotype was seen a few times. The chain uses TRBV5-1 and TRBJ1-4; 7 nucleotides line up with TRBD1. CDR1 and CDR2 from the germline V gene are SGHRS and YFSETQ. V dropped 4 bases and J dropped 5; count of bases not matched to a gene: 8. The CDR3 runs 15 residues. In DNA, the CDR3 is TGCGCCAGCAGCCCCGTGAGACAGGGCAATGAAAAACTGTTTTTT. It codes for CASSPVRQGNEKLFF.

This chain connects TRBV29-1 to TRBJ2-7, with D perhaps matching TRBD1 (6 bases). The CDR3 totals 14 residues. V shed 5 bases and J shed 3 bases, with 17 bases lying between them. Germline loops: CDR1 SQVTM, CDR2 ANQGSEA. Here the CDR3 DNA reads TGCAGCGTTTCACAGGGTGCGAGTGACTACGAGCAGTACTTC. Protein product: CSVSQGASDYEQYF.

The chain joins TRBV4-1 to TRBJ1-1; D is uncertain. V was clipped by 1 base and J by 7 bases, with 13 bases between them. The CDR3 consists of 14 residues. Per the germline V gene, CDR1 is MGHRA and CDR2 is YSYEKL. CDR3 sequence (DNA): TGCGCCAGCAGCCAAGGACCCTTCGGGATTGAAGCTTTCTTT. It specifies CASSQGPFGIEAFF.

CDR3 bases: TGTGCCAGCAGTTTGGGCGGGGGGGCCCACACAGATACGCAGTATTTT. Translation gives CASSLGGGAHTDTQYF. The chain has TRBV12-3 or TRBV12-4 and TRBJ2-3; 9 bases fit TRBD2. The CDR3 loop spans 16 amino acids. The V gene end was trimmed by 3 bases and the J gene end by 2 bases; junction bases not matched to a gene: 6.

This clonotype turned up a few times. The rearrangement links TRBV12-3 or TRBV12-4 to TRBJ1-4; 9 bases match TRBD1. The CDR3 runs to 14 residues. J gave up 6 bases and V 6 bases, and 5 bases lay outside the gene matches. CDR3 DNA sequence: TGTGCCAGCAGCCGGGACAGGGCCGATGAAAAACTGTTTTTT. Amino acid sequence: CASSRDRADEKLFF.

The chain combines TRBV7-8 with TRBJ2-7, with TRBD2 matching 7 bases. Trimming cost V 2 bases and J 4 bases; bases outside gene matches: 5. From germline, CDR1 is SGHVS and CDR2 FQNEAQ. The CDR3 spans 14 residues. The DNA for the CDR3 is TGTGCCAGCAGCTTACGCGGGGGAAGGTACGAGCAGTACTTC. It encodes CASSLRGGRYEQYF.

This clonotype appeared a few times. This chain links TRBV4-2 with TRBJ1-2; D unclear. Germline V CDR1 and CDR2: LGHNA, YNFKEQ. The CDR3 runs 16 residues. With 4 bases removed from V and 3 bases from J, the gap between germline ends came to 18 bases. The CDR3 here is CASSPETPSSYYGYTF. DNA for the CDR3: TGTGCCAGCAGCCCAGAAACCCCAAGTTCTTACTATGGCTACACCTTC.

This clonotype was observed a handful of times. Germline and junction disagree at one end, which may indicate a read error. The CDR3 DNA is TGCAGCGTTGCCGGGGGCTCCCACGAGCAGTACTTC. This encodes CSVAGGSHEQYF. The J gene is TRBJ2-7, the V gene TRBV29-1; D may match TRBD1 or TRBD2 (6 bases each). Germline values: CDR1 SQVTM, CDR2 ANQGSEA. This CDR3 region has 12 residues.

In this sample, this clonotype turned up a few times. CDR3 residues: CASSESSGRPDTQYF. DNA for the CDR3: TGTGCCAGCAGTGAATCCAGCGGGAGGCCAGATACGCAGTATTTT. This rearrangement joins TRBV6-4 to TRBJ2-3, with TRBD2 identical over 9 bases. The CDR3 is 15 amino acids. V was pared by 3 bases and J by 4 bases, with 5 bases of the junction left unmatched. CDR1 MRHNA and CDR2 SNTAGT come from the germline V gene.

In this sample, this clonotype turned up a few times. The genes are TRBV24-1 and TRBJ2-5; D possibly corresponds to TRBD1 (5 bases). From germline, CDR1 is KGHDR and CDR2 SFDVKD. With 3 bases removed from V and 2 bases from J, the gap between germline ends came to 15 bases. The CDR3 covers 16 residues. This CDR3 reads CATSDQGAVRQETQYF. The CDR3 coding sequence is TGTGCCACCAGTGATCAGGGTGCAGTGCGGCAAGAGACCCAGTACTTC.

The table lists this clonotype with many counts. The rearrangement joins TRBV12-3 or TRBV12-4 to TRBJ1-3, with no clear D. The V gene lost 6 bases and the J gene lost 0 bases, with 12 bases spanning the gap. CDR3 length equals 15 residues. The CDR3 DNA reads TGTGCCAGCAGGGGGATGGACGTCTCTGGAAACACCATATATTTT. Residues: CASRGMDVSGNTIYF.

This clonotype has just a few counts. This chain's CDR3 is CASSLGGLAGGRYEQFF. In DNA form, the CDR3 reads TGTGCCAGCAGTTTAGGGGGACTAGCGGGGGGAAGGTATGAGCAGTTCTTC. The chain recombines TRBV12-3 or TRBV12-4 with TRBJ2-1; TRBD2 aligns across 15 bases. This CDR3 has 17 amino acids. V dropped 1 base and J dropped 8; count of bases not matched to a gene: 6.

The chain uses TRBV6-1 and TRBJ1-6; possibly TRBD1 for D (5 bases). The V gene's germline CDR1 is MNHNS and CDR2 SASEGT. Deletions cut 2 bases from V and 10 bases from J, with 18 bases between. The CDR3 is 16 amino acids. CDR3 in amino acids: CASSERSRQGRSPLHF. The CDR3 DNA sequence: TGTGCCAGCAGTGAAAGGTCTCGGCAGGGACGGTCACCCCTCCACTTT.

V is TRBV20-1 and J is TRBJ2-7; D ambiguous. Germline CDR1 reads DFQATT; CDR2 reads SNEGSKA (reference sequence). The V gene lost 0 bases and the J gene lost 9 bases, with 12 bases spanning the gap. There are 12 residues in the CDR3. The CDR3 spells CSARDQTRWQYF. CDR3 bases: TGCAGTGCTAGAGACCAGACAAGGTGGCAGTACTTC.

V is TRBV7-2 and J is TRBJ2-1, with D unresolved. CDR1 and CDR2 (germline): SGHTA, FQGNSA. The CDR3 is made up of 13 amino acids. V shed 3 bases and J shed 9 bases, with 12 bases lying between them. This CDR3 is CASSFTGSLEQFF. DNA of the CDR3: TGTGCCAGCAGCTTCACCGGGTCCCTTGAGCAGTTCTTC.

The J gene is TRBJ2-3, the V gene TRBV12-3 or TRBV12-4; no definite D call. The CDR3 has 14 amino acids. The germline V and J ends were trimmed by 1 base and 0 bases, with 5 bases remaining between them. DNA for the CDR3: TGTGCCAGCAGTTTAGATGTTAGCACAGATACGCAGTATTTT. Amino acids: CASSLDVSTDTQYF.

This clonotype has just a few counts. The chain is built from TRBV24-1 and TRBJ2-3; possible D gene TRBD2, 5 bases. Per the germline V gene, CDR1 is KGHDR and CDR2 is SFDVKD. Trimming cost V 2 bases and J 0 bases, with 8 bases left between them. CDR3 size: 15 residues. The CDR3 spells CATSDWSGSTDTQYF. In DNA form, the CDR3 reads TGTGCCACCAGTGATTGGAGCGGTAGCACAGATACGCAGTATTTT.